This T cell receptor beta chain was identified in a study of T cell responses to AZD1222 COVID-19 vaccine. Study observations and caveats: Following two doses of AZD1222, Spike-specific TCR breadth and depth rose. White British donors predominated, females outnumbered males, and clonal diversity was possibly underestimated.

Of note for this clone: Its antigen is undetermined.

Here immunoSEQ multiplex PCR was the method, and the copy in TCRdb shows in-frame clones only, minus some. The data contain approximately 50,000 clones, 86% of them singletons. Second-dose recipients at about 4 or about 12 weeks were treated as one pooled group. The CDR3 is 13 residues long. V lost 3 bases and J 3 bases, leaving 8 bases between the germline ends. CDR1 is LGHDT and CDR2 is YNNKEL in the germline V gene (reference sequence). The clonotype originates from an adult who received the AZD1222 COVID-19 vaccine. The sequences come from peripheral blood, collected 28 days after the second AZD1222 dose. This chain connects TRBV3-1 (or the pseudogene TRBV3-2) to TRBJ2-5; no clear D. The CDR3 sequence: CASSQGGKETQYF. As DNA, the CDR3 is TGTGCCAGCAGCCAGGGTGGGAAAGAGACCCAGTACTTC.